The 22 T cell receptor beta chains given below trace back to one sample, sequenced in a study of blood T cell repertoires in COVID-19. Sequenced by immunoSEQ multiplex PCR; TCRdb stores in-frame clones only, minus some. The sample consists of around 700,000 clones, 70% to 90% of them appearing once. The sequenced material came from peripheral blood. The source is a woman in her late teens or twenties with acute or convalescent COVID-19.

J is TRBJ1-5 and V is TRBV6-5; TRBD1 agrees at 8 bases. After removal of 0 bases from V and 6 bases from J, the junction contained 4 bases not matched to a gene. In germline, CDR1 is MNHEY, CDR2 SVGAGI. The CDR3 totals 15 residues. As DNA, the CDR3 is TGTGCCAGCAGTTACTCGCAGGGGGCGATTCAGCCCCAGCATTTT. Its protein is CASSYSQGAIQPQHF.

V gene TRBV24-1 combines with J gene TRBJ2-3; 14 bases agree with TRBD2. Trimming took 3 bases from V and 4 from J; bases not matched to a gene: 11. This CDR3 spans 19 amino acids. CDR1 is KGHDR and CDR2 is SFDVKD in the germline V gene. CDR3 protein: CATSDAGGRLAGGPDTQYF. In nucleotides, the CDR3 is TGTGCCACCAGTGATGCGGGCGGCAGACTAGCGGGGGGGCCAGATACGCAGTATTTT.

The V and J genes are TRBV7-9 and TRBJ1-1; D unclear. Trimming cost V 5 bases and J 13 bases, with 20 bases left between them. The germline CDR1 and CDR2 sequences are SEHNR and FQNEAQ (reference sequence). The CDR3 is 13 residues long. CDR3 nucleotides: TGTGCCAGCAGCACGAGCATCCCAACTTCGGGTTTCTTT. Translated, it gives CASSTSIPTSGFF.

V gene TRBV2 combines with J gene TRBJ1-6; 7 nucleotides align to TRBD1. Per the germline V gene, CDR1 is SNHLY and CDR2 is FYNNEI. V gave up 5 bases and J gave up 5 bases; unmatched junction bases: 6. The length of the CDR3 is 15 residues. CDR3: CASSTRQGDNSPLHF. The CDR3 nucleotides are TGTGCCAGCAGTACTAGACAGGGTGATAATTCACCCCTCCACTTT. The full variable domain, its missing parts supplied by reference TRBV2 and TRBJ1-6, is EPEVTQTPSHQVTQMGQEVILRCVPISNHLYFYWYRQILGQKVEFLVSFYNNEISEKSEIFDDQFSVERPDGSNFTLKIRSTKLEDSAMYFCASSTRQGDNSPLHFGNGTRLTVT.

The chain links TRBV24-1 to TRBJ2-2; D might be TRBD1 (5 bases). The CDR3 contains 15 residues. Germline V gene lookup returns CDR1 KGHDR and CDR2 SFDVKD. V shed 1 base and J shed 3 bases, with 8 bases lying between them. CDR3 in amino acids: CATSDFNRHTGELFF. Written as DNA, the CDR3 is TGTGCCACCAGTGATTTTAACAGGCACACCGGGGAGCTGTTTTTT.

This rearrangement joins TRBV10-3 to TRBJ2-1; the D gene is possibly TRBD1 (5 bases). V was trimmed by 8 bases and J by 5 bases, leaving 13 bases between them. The CDR3 length is 13 residues. Germline CDR1 is ENHRY and CDR2 is SYGVKD. CDR3 nucleotides: TGTGCCATCTCAGAGTGGACAAACAATGAGCAGTTCTTC. This codes for CAISEWTNNEQFF.

This clone came up once. CDR3: CASSRELASLSTDTQYF. In nucleotides, the CDR3 is TGTGCCAGCAGCCGAGAACTAGCGTCCCTAAGCACAGATACGCAGTATTTT. This chain uses TRBV4-2 with TRBJ2-3; 7 nucleotides line up with TRBD2. V trimming: 4 bases; J trimming: 0 bases; junction bases outside the gene matches: 10. Germline V gene sequence: CDR1 LGHNA, CDR2 YNFKEQ. This CDR3 is 17 amino acids long.

The chain uses TRBV27 and TRBJ1-6; tentative D call: TRBD1 (6 bases). Germline CDR1 reads MNHEY; CDR2 reads SMNVEV (reference sequence). V was pared by 6 bases and J by 7 bases, with 10 bases between. CDR3 length equals 13 residues. The chain's CDR3 is CASRGAWNSPLHF. In DNA form, the CDR3 reads TGTGCCAGCAGGGGGGCTTGGAATTCACCCCTCCACTTT.

The CDR3 region has the DNA TGTGCCAGCAGCCGGACTGGGTCTGGAGAGACCCAGTACTTC. Its translation: CASSRTGSGETQYF. The V and J genes are TRBV3-1 (or the pseudogene TRBV3-2) and TRBJ2-5; D perhaps matches TRBD2 (5 bases). V lost 4 bases, J lost 4 bases, and 13 bases lay in between. CDR3 length equals 14 residues. CDR1 LGHDT and CDR2 YNNKEL come from the germline V gene (reference sequence).

This sequence joins TRBV6-4 and TRBJ2-3, with TRBD1 as a possible D gene (5 bases). CDR1 MRHNA and CDR2 SNTAGT come from the germline V gene. This CDR3 has 15 residues. Trimming took off 6 bases at V and 0 bases at J, with 13 bases between the two ends. Written as DNA, the CDR3 is TGTGCCAGCAGCAAGGACATTTCGAGCACAGATACGCAGTATTTT. Its protein is CASSKDISSTDTQYF.

J is TRBJ1-2 and V is TRBV7-2; TRBD1 matches at 9 bases. The CDR3 covers 15 residues. Germline loops: CDR1 SGHTA, CDR2 FQGNSA. J lost 6 bases, V lost 4 bases, and 9 bases had no gene match. The CDR3 sequence: CASSSQTGGYNGYTF. The CDR3 nucleotides are TGTGCCAGCAGCTCCCAGACAGGGGGATATAATGGCTACACCTTC.

This clone was detected only once. The J gene is TRBJ2-1, the V gene TRBV24-1; 8 bases map to TRBD2. The CDR3 sequence is 16 residues long. Trimming at V came to 2 bases and at J to 2 bases, leaving 4 bases not matched to a gene. The germline V gene encodes CDR1 KGHDR and CDR2 SFDVKD. The CDR3 coding sequence is TGTGCCACCAGTGATTCGGTAGCGGGGACCTACAATGAGCAGTTCTTC. This gives the protein CATSDSVAGTYNEQFF.

The chain uses TRBV28 and TRBJ2-7, with D perhaps TRBD1 (6 bases). CDR1 and CDR2 (germline): MDHEN, SYDVKM. V gave up 7 bases and J gave up 2 bases, with 18 bases separating them. This CDR3 contains 15 residues. CDR3 DNA: TGTGCCAGCATCGGTGGGGGCCGCTTAGCCTACGAGCAGTACTTC. Translated: CASIGGGRLAYEQYF.

This chain joins TRBV19 and TRBJ1-5, with a possible D match to TRBD1 (5 bases). Germline V lookup: CDR1 LNHDA, CDR2 SQIVND (reference sequence). The CDR3 length is 15 residues. Trimming took 5 bases from V and 6 from J, leaving 17 bases between them. CDR3 sequence (DNA): TGTGCCAGTAGTTCTCGCAGGGAAAGTGGTCAGCCCCAGCATTTT. This codes for CASSSRRESGQPQHF. Full variable domain (remainder filled in from reference TRBV19 and TRBJ1-5): DGGITQSPKYLFRKEGQNVTLSCEQNLNHDAMYWYRQDPGQGLRLIYYSQIVNDFQKGDIAEGYSVSREKKESFPLTVTSAQKNPTAFYLCASSSRRESGQPQHFGDGTRLSIL.

The gene calls are TRBV5-6 and TRBJ1-1; 8 nucleotides align to TRBD1. The CDR3 spans 15 residues. V lost 4 bases and J lost 1; bases outside the gene matches: 6. CDR1 is SGHDT, CDR2 YYEEEE, per germline. The CDR3 protein is CASSLLDRANTEAFF. CDR3 DNA: TGTGCCAGCAGCCTGCTGGACAGGGCGAACACTGAAGCTTTCTTT. Full variable domain (missing parts from reference TRBV5-6 and TRBJ1-1): DAGVTQSPTHLIKTRGQQVTLRCSPKSGHDTVSWYQQALGQGPQFIFQYYEEEERQRGNFPDRFSGHQFPNYSSELNVNALLLGDSALYLCASSLLDRANTEAFFGQGTRLTVV.

With respect to this clone: The junction departs from germline at one end; a sequencing error may be responsible. This rearrangement joins TRBV10-3 to TRBJ2-3; the D is unclear. The CDR3 runs to 12 residues. From germline, CDR1 is ENHRY and CDR2 SYGVKD. DNA of the CDR3: TGTGCCATCAGCCAAAGCATAGATACGCAGTATTTT. It specifies CAISQSIDTQYF.

V is TRBV5-1 and J is TRBJ1-1, with 10 positions matching TRBD1. After removal of 5 bases from V and 5 bases from J, the junction contained 6 bases not matched to a gene. The CDR3 runs 14 residues. Per the germline V gene, CDR1 is SGHRS and CDR2 is YFSETQ. In DNA form, the CDR3 reads TGCGCCAGCAGATTAGACAGGGGGCAAACTGAAGCTTTCTTT. Its protein is CASRLDRGQTEAFF.

The chain uses TRBV11-2 and TRBJ2-2, with 8 bases fitting TRBD1. The CDR3 totals 15 residues. Germline V lookup: CDR1 SGHAT, CDR2 FQNNGV. V was pared by 5 bases and J by 4 bases, with 6 bases of the junction left unmatched. The CDR3 DNA reads as TGTGCCAGCAGCCCCGCCAGGGGGCCCACCGGGGAGCTGTTTTTT. Translation: CASSPARGPTGELFF.

J is TRBJ2-7 and V is TRBV11-1, with 11 bases fitting TRBD2. The CDR3 length is 13 residues. Germline lookup yields CDR1 SGHAT and CDR2 FQDESV (reference sequence). For the CDR3, the DNA is TGTGCCAGCAGCTCCTCACTAGCGGGGGAAAATTCCGTC. This sequence encodes CASSSSLAGENSV.

The V and J genes are TRBV19 and TRBJ2-3; 8 positions match TRBD1. CDR1 and CDR2 (germline): LNHDA, SQIVND (reference sequence). V was pared by 5 bases and J by 3 bases, with 7 bases of the junction left unmatched. The CDR3 is 15 amino acids. The CDR3 sequence is CASSDRDRSTDTQYF. The DNA of the CDR3 is TGTGCCAGTAGTGATCGGGACAGGAGTACAGATACGCAGTATTTT. Filled out from reference TRBV19 and TRBJ2-3, the complete variable domain reads DGGITQSPKYLFRKEGQNVTLSCEQNLNHDAMYWYRQDPGQGLRLIYYSQIVNDFQKGDIAEGYSVSREKKESFPLTVTSAQKNPTAFYLCASSDRDRSTDTQYFGPGTRLTVL.

About this clone itself: Other nucleotide sequences in the sample specify the same CDR3. The chain joins TRBV21-1 to TRBJ1-3; TRBD1 reflects the table's D call only, with no check against the DNA. TRBV21-1 is labeled a pseudogene. The CDR3 covers 13 residues. CDR3 DNA: TGTGCCAGCAGGCAGGGAAGTGGAAACACCATATATTTT. Its protein product is CASRQGSGNTIYF.

The J gene is TRBJ1-1, the V gene TRBV5-1; D call uncertain. Trimming left V 9 bases short and J 0 bases short, with 12 bases between. CDR1 is SGHRS and CDR2 is YFSETQ in the germline V gene. The CDR3 sequence is 13 residues long. As DNA, the CDR3 is TGCGCCACCTCAGTGGTTATGAACACTGAAGCTTTCTTT. It translates to CATSVVMNTEAFF.